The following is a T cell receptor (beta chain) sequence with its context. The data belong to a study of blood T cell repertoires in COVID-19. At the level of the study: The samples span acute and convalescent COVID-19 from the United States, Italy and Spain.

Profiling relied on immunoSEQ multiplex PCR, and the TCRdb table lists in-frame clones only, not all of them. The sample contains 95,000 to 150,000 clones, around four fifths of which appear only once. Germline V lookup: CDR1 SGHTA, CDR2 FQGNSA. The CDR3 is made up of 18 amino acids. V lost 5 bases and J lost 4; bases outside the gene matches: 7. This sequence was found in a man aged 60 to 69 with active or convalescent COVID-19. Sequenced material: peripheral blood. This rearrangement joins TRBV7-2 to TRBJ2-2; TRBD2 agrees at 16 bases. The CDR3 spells CASSEGTSGRAFTGELFF. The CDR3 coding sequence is TGTGCCAGCAGCGAAGGGACTAGCGGGAGGGCCTTCACCGGGGAGCTGTTTTTT.